The rows below give T cell receptor beta chains drawn from one sample of a study of cytomegalovirus exposure and HLA in healthy donors. Produced via immunoSEQ multiplex PCR; TCRdb's table is partial and in-frame only. Found here are about 330,000 clones, about 90% of them singletons; the top ten hold approximately 1.1%. Sequencing used PBMCs. The receptors derive from a woman in her thirties in good health and CMV-seropositive. The CDR3 runs from the conserved cysteine through the conserved F or W. The order of the fields is J gene, clone size, V gene, D gene, CDR3 protein, CDR3 DNA. D genes are given only for firm matches. Clone size is shown for a subset of rows, as once, few, many or a class of expanded clone.

J gene: TRBJ2-7; clone size: once; V gene: TRBV6-4; D gene: -; CDR3 protein: CASSEEASVAYEQYF; CDR3 DNA: TGTGCCAGCAGTGAGGAGGCTAGCGTAGCCTACGAGCAGTACTTC
J gene: TRBJ1-3; clone size: -; V gene: TRBV5-1; D gene: TRBD1; CDR3 protein: CASSSGQGAAGNTIYF; CDR3 DNA: TGCGCCAGCAGCTCGGGACAGGGGGCGGCGGGAAACACCATATATTTT
J gene: TRBJ2-7; clone size: -; V gene: TRBV30; D gene: TRBD1; CDR3 protein: CAYPGQAYEQYF; CDR3 DNA: TGTGCCTATCCGGGACAGGCCTACGAGCAGTACTTC
J gene: TRBJ2-1; clone size: -; V gene: TRBV6-6; D gene: -; CDR3 protein: CASTYEGKCIF; CDR3 DNA: TGTGCCAGCACCTACGAGGGGAAATGTATCTTC
J gene: TRBJ2-5; clone size: -; V gene: TRBV9; D gene: TRBD2; CDR3 protein: CASSVRPSGGASQETQYF; CDR3 DNA: TGTGCCAGCAGCGTACGGCCTAGCGGGGGGGCCTCCCAAGAGACCCAGTACTTC
J gene: TRBJ2-7; clone size: -; V gene: TRBV15; D gene: TRBD2; CDR3 protein: CATSRDQTSGSSYEQYF; CDR3 DNA: TGTGCCACCAGCAGAGATCAGACTAGCGGGAGTAGCTACGAGCAGTACTTC
J gene: TRBJ1-2; clone size: -; V gene: TRBV4-1; D gene: -; CDR3 protein: CASSPSGYGYTF; CDR3 DNA: TGCGCCAGCAGCCCTTCAGGGTATGGCTACACCTTC
J gene: TRBJ2-1; clone size: -; V gene: TRBV7-6; D gene: -; CDR3 protein: CASSLGAKREQFF; CDR3 DNA: TGTGCCAGCAGCTTAGGGGCCAAAAGGGAGCAGTTCTTC
J gene: TRBJ2-1; clone size: -; V gene: TRBV5-1; D gene: -; CDR3 protein: CASSFTREQRNEQFF; CDR3 DNA: TGCGCCAGCAGCTTTACACGGGAGCAGCGGAATGAGCAGTTCTTC
J gene: TRBJ1-1; clone size: -; V gene: TRBV5-6; D gene: -; CDR3 protein: CASSLGLSREDTEAFF; CDR3 DNA: TGTGCCAGCAGCTTGGGCCTCAGCCGGGAGGACACTGAAGCTTTCTTT
J gene: TRBJ2-2; clone size: -; V gene: TRBV2; D gene: TRBD1; CDR3 protein: CASSGQGTNTGELFF; CDR3 DNA: TGTGCCAGCAGCGGACAGGGGACTAACACCGGGGAGCTGTTTTTT
J gene: TRBJ1-6; clone size: -; V gene: TRBV25-1; D gene: -; CDR3 protein: CASTVGGSSPLHF; CDR3 DNA: TGTGCCAGCACCGTCGGGGGAAGTTCACCCCTCCACTTT
J gene: TRBJ2-2; clone size: once; V gene: TRBV4-3; D gene: TRBD2; CDR3 protein: CASSARSGGLAENTGELFF; CDR3 DNA: TGCGCCAGCAGCGCAAGATCAGGAGGGCTAGCGGAAAACACCGGGGAGCTGTTTTTT
J gene: TRBJ2-5; clone size: few; V gene: TRBV9; D gene: TRBD2; CDR3 protein: CASSVAASGPQETQYF; CDR3 DNA: TGTGCCAGCAGCGTCGCGGCTAGCGGGCCGCAAGAGACCCAGTACTTC
J gene: TRBJ2-7; clone size: few; V gene: TRBV28; D gene: -; CDR3 protein: CASRPGLTHGQYF; CDR3 DNA: TGTGCCAGCAGACCGGGACTCACTCACGGGCAGTACTTC
J gene: TRBJ2-1; clone size: once; V gene: TRBV9; D gene: TRBD1; CDR3 protein: CASSTRTGNNEQFF; CDR3 DNA: TGTGCCAGCAGCACTAGGACAGGGAACAATGAGCAGTTCTTC
J gene: TRBJ2-7; clone size: -; V gene: TRBV14; D gene: -; CDR3 protein: CASSQDPGSAYEQYF; CDR3 DNA: TGTGCCAGCAGCCAAGATCCGGGGTCGGCCTACGAGCAGTACTTC
J gene: TRBJ2-1; clone size: few; V gene: TRBV25-1; D gene: TRBD2; CDR3 protein: CASTSLGLGSYNEQFF; CDR3 DNA: TGTGCCAGCACCTCTCTGGGACTAGGCTCCTACAATGAGCAGTTCTTC
J gene: TRBJ1-2; clone size: -; V gene: TRBV11-1; D gene: -; CDR3 protein: CASSFEGFYGYTF; CDR3 DNA: TGTGCCAGCAGCTTCGAGGGTTTCTATGGCTACACCTTC
J gene: TRBJ2-1; clone size: -; V gene: TRBV11-3; D gene: TRBD2; CDR3 protein: CASSLGGTGLAGGEQFF; CDR3 DNA: TGTGCCAGCAGCTTAGGAGGAACCGGACTAGCGGGGGGCGAGCAGTTCTTC
J gene: TRBJ1-3; clone size: -; V gene: TRBV4-3; D gene: -; CDR3 protein: CASSQASSSSGNTIYF; CDR3 DNA: TGCGCCAGCAGCCAAGCGAGTTCTAGCTCTGGAAACACCATATATTTT
J gene: TRBJ2-1; clone size: -; V gene: TRBV7-6; D gene: TRBD1; CDR3 protein: CASSFALPGQDNEQFF; CDR3 DNA: TGTGCCAGCAGCTTCGCCCTTCCCGGACAGGACAATGAGCAGTTCTTC
J gene: TRBJ1-1; clone size: once; V gene: TRBV7-2; D gene: -; CDR3 protein: CASSLRTGNTEAFF; CDR3 DNA: TGTGCCAGCAGCTTAAGGACTGGGAACACTGAAGCTTTCTTT
J gene: TRBJ1-1; clone size: -; V gene: TRBV4-2; D gene: TRBD1; CDR3 protein: CASSLQTGMGNTEAFF; CDR3 DNA: TGTGCCAGCAGCCTCCAGACAGGGATGGGGAACACTGAAGCTTTCTTT
J gene: TRBJ1-2; clone size: -; V gene: TRBV6-4; D gene: -; CDR3 protein: CASSDQTPGGYTF; CDR3 DNA: TGTGCCAGCAGTGACCAGACCCCGGGTGGCTACACCTTC
J gene: TRBJ2-7; clone size: -; V gene: TRBV27; D gene: -; CDR3 protein: CASSFGDRYEQYF; CDR3 DNA: TGTGCCAGCAGTTTCGGCGACCGCTACGAGCAGTACTTC
J gene: TRBJ2-3; clone size: once; V gene: TRBV5-1; D gene: TRBD2; CDR3 protein: CASSLAPASGQNMHTQYF; CDR3 DNA: TGCGCCAGCAGCTTGGCCCCCGCTAGCGGGCAGAATATGCATACGCAGTATTTT
J gene: TRBJ2-3; clone size: -; V gene: TRBV6-1; D gene: TRBD2; CDR3 protein: CASSDDGLAGRDTQYF; CDR3 DNA: TGTGCCAGCAGTGACGATGGACTAGCGGGGCGGGATACGCAGTATTTT
J gene: TRBJ2-2; clone size: -; V gene: TRBV11-3; D gene: -; CDR3 protein: CASSLDLVANTGELFF; CDR3 DNA: TGTGCCAGCAGCTTAGATCTAGTAGCGAACACCGGGGAGCTGTTTTTT
J gene: TRBJ2-3; clone size: -; V gene: TRBV5-5; D gene: -; CDR3 protein: CASSLGSAVWGTDTQYF; CDR3 DNA: TGTGCCAGCAGCTTGGGGTCTGCCGTGTGGGGCACAGATACGCAGTATTTT